Shown below are 5 T cell receptor beta chains from a single sample sequenced in a study of blood T cell repertoires in COVID-19. Libraries were prepared by immunoSEQ multiplex PCR; TCRdb keeps only in-frame clonotypes and omits some of them. The sample shows some 170,000 clones, more than 75% of them seen only once. The sequencing input was peripheral blood. Receptors originate from a woman aged 70-85 years with COVID-19, enrolled during active disease.

In the case of this clone: Additional DNA sequences in this sample encode the identical CDR3. This chain's CDR3 is CASSRDRDGYTF. The CDR3 DNA sequence: TGTGCCAGCAGCCGGGACAGGGATGGCTACACCTTC. The chain recombines TRBV28 with TRBJ1-2; TRBD1 aligns across 9 bases. The CDR3 is 12 residues long. Germline V gene lookup returns CDR1 MDHEN and CDR2 SYDVKM. V gave up 6 bases and J gave up 6 bases; unmatched junction bases: 2.

The chain couples TRBV2 to TRBJ1-2; no clear D. The CDR3 has 12 residues. V was shortened by 2 bases and J by 5 bases, with 6 bases between the two germline ends. CDR1 SNHLY and CDR2 FYNNEI come from the germline V gene. In nucleotides, the CDR3 is TGTGCCAGCAGTGAAACAGTTTATGGCTACACCTTC. As protein: CASSETVYGYTF.

The genes are TRBV27 and TRBJ2-6; 7 bases fit TRBD1. Germline V gene lookup returns CDR1 MNHEY and CDR2 SMNVEV (reference sequence). The CDR3 has 15 amino acids. The V segment lost 8 bases and the J segment 4 bases; nucleotides outside the gene matches: 8. This CDR3 reads CASRQTGVGANVLTF. The DNA for the CDR3 is TGTGCCAGCCGTCAAACAGGGGTCGGGGCCAACGTCCTGACTTTC.

The chain couples TRBV11-2 to TRBJ1-1; 7 bases agree with TRBD1. The CDR3 has 13 residues. Unmatched junction bases numbered 4, after V lost 5 bases and J lost 4 bases. Germline CDR1 and CDR2: SGHAT and FQNNGV. CDR3 DNA: TGTGCCAGCAGCCCAGGGGGTAGCACTGAAGCTTTCTTT. Protein product: CASSPGGSTEAFF.

This clone was counted a few times. The rearrangement uses TRBV9 and TRBJ2-7, with TRBD1 as a possible D gene (6 bases). Trimming stripped 0 bases from V and 0 bases from J, with 10 bases between. Per germline, CDR1 SGDLS and CDR2 YYNGEE. CDR3 length: 15 amino acids. The CDR3 nucleotides are TGTGCCAGCAGCGTAGCCCCAGGGGCCTCCTACGAGCAGTACTTC. It specifies CASSVAPGASYEQYF.